The rows below give T cell receptor beta chains drawn from one sample of a study of blood T cell repertoires in COVID-19. Using immunoSEQ multiplex PCR, the repertoire was profiled, and TCRdb retains in-frame clones only, with some absent. This table holds 75,000 to 95,000 clones, nearly 90% found once. Sequencing was carried out using peripheral blood. These receptors all come from a woman older than 75 with acute or convalescent COVID-19. Each CDR3 is given without its conserved first and last residue. A row's size may be missing; if present it is once, few, many or a size class.

TRBJ1-1	TRBV29-1	.	SVSVDIITEAF
TRBJ2-5	TRBV7-2	.	ASSFGGETETQY
TRBJ1-5	TRBV16	.	ASSQSGQGNQPQH
TRBJ1-3	TRBV18	medium-sized	ASSDGQPSSGNTIY
TRBJ1-4	TRBV4-1	.	ASSQDGAGTGKLF
TRBJ1-3	TRBV9	.	ASSARLGAGNTIY
TRBJ1-5	TRBV30	few	ALDIGLDQPQH
TRBJ2-7	TRBV28	once	ASSFPLRGRSSYEQY
TRBJ2-7	TRBV27	once	ASSPSNGDRDYEQY
TRBJ2-7	TRBV6-2/TRBV6-3	.	ASSPPTHSGRALNEQY
TRBJ2-7	TRBV23-1	.	ASSQSGLSYEQY
TRBJ2-7	TRBV4-3	.	ASSQIVRDEQY
TRBJ1-4	TRBV28	.	ATRQGNEKLF
TRBJ2-5	TRBV6-1	.	ASSEGPNQETQY
TRBJ1-6	TRBV30	.	AWSANMGQNNSPLH
TRBJ2-3	TRBV7-3	.	ASSENRGSTDTQY
TRBJ1-1	TRBV19	.	ASSPETRAEAF
TRBJ1-2	TRBV4-3	.	ASSQVTAYGYT
TRBJ2-5	TRBV11-2	.	ASSRSRNQETQY
TRBJ1-1	TRBV6-4	.	ASSAQENTEAF
TRBJ1-4	TRBV6-5	once	ASSYIRTHEKLF
TRBJ2-2	TRBV19	few	ASTGQGNTGELF
TRBJ1-5	TRBV10-3	.	AISESKGQPQH
TRBJ1-2	TRBV7-3	few	ASSLTVRGGGGYT
TRBJ2-5	TRBV29-1	.	SVVAGSQETQY
TRBJ1-1	TRBV18	.	ASSLRITEAF
TRBJ1-5	TRBV2	once	ASSGQALGPQH
TRBJ1-3	TRBV6-5	once	ASSRDFNTIY
TRBJ1-2	TRBV30	.	AWMFPSNYGYT
TRBJ1-1	TRBV30	once	ACPGTENTEAF
TRBJ1-5	TRBV24-1	few	ATSAGNQPQH
TRBJ1-5	TRBV7-9	.	ASSSAGGNQPQH
TRBJ1-1	TRBV18	.	ASSPPDTMNTEAF
TRBJ1-6	TRBV27	.	ASSSTAMSSYNSPLH
TRBJ1-6	TRBV2	.	ASYSTGSPLH
TRBJ1-2	TRBV7-9	once	AGTGTPNYGYT
TRBJ2-7	TRBV29-1	.	SVEYSGQGEQY
TRBJ2-4	TRBV5-1	once	ASSLGLAKNIQY
TRBJ1-2	TRBV7-9	few	ASSLNDHSYGYT
TRBJ2-1	TRBV7-8	.	ASSLSSGRYEQF
TRBJ1-1	TRBV28	.	ASRPTGVDEAF